The clone carrying this T cell receptor beta chain was seen a few times. Its matching antigen is unknown. This record belongs to a study of T cells in Graves' hyperthyroidism and ophthalmopathy. General observations from the study: Most thyroid clonotypes expanded above 0.001 were also detected in blood.

The V gene end was trimmed by 3 bases and the J gene end by 3 bases; junction bases not matched to a gene: 4. CDR1 is KGHSH, CDR2 LQKENI, per germline. The length of the CDR3 is 15 residues. The CDR3 regions of TCR beta were amplified from RNA transcripts. The HTBI primer set served for first-round RT-PCR of the TCR CDR3. TCRdb processed the multiplex PCR reads anew with MiXCR; each CDR3 protein has one entry. The profile covers fewer than 200,000 distinct CDR3 sequences, with about 18% appearing a single time and 25% to 30% taken by the ten largest. Sequenced sample: blood. The chain carries TRBV18 and TRBJ2-2; TRBD1 matches 7 bases. The clonotype was recovered from a woman in her forties or fifties with Graves' hyperthyroidism. CDR3 nucleotides: TGTGCCAGCTCACCTTATACAGGGGACACCGGGGAGCTGTTTTTT. Translation: CASSPYTGDTGELFF.